The next 29 T cell receptor beta chains were all read from a single sample in a study of OX40 agonist ivuxolimab in advanced cancers. Assay: immunoSEQ multiplex PCR; the TCRdb copy retains only in-frame clones and omits some. The data hold around 25,000 clones, with around 83% observed a single time. The specimen comprised CD4+ or CD8+ T cells sorted from blood, sampled in a trial of the OX40 agonist ivuxolimab. The receptors derive from an adult with an advanced solid tumor such as melanoma, head and neck, liver or kidney cancer.

CDR3 sequence: CASSPNRNEKLFF. CDR3 in DNA: TGTGCCAGCAGCCCCAACCGTAATGAAAAACTGTTTTTT. The chain has TRBV5-4 and TRBJ1-4; the D is unclear. The V end was cut by 4 bases, the J end by 4 bases, with 8 bases between. The CDR3 extends over 13 amino acids. CDR1 is SGHNT, CDR2 YYREEE, per germline (reference sequence).

The V gene is TRBV4-2, the J gene TRBJ2-1; D gene ambiguous. V was cut by 2 bases and J by 9 bases, with 8 bases left in between. Germline V gene lookup returns CDR1 LGHNA and CDR2 YNFKEQ. The CDR3 extends over 12 amino acids. CDR3 nucleotides: TGTGCCAGCAGCCAATCTAGTAGTGAGCAGTTCTTC. This translates into CASSQSSSEQFF.

V gene TRBV7-9 combines with J gene TRBJ2-1; D is possibly TRBD2 (6 bases). Germline CDR1 is SEHNR and CDR2 is FQNEAQ (reference sequence). This CDR3 has 14 residues. Deletions cut 5 bases from V and 8 bases from J, with 16 bases between. In DNA form, the CDR3 reads TGTGCCAGCAGCCTACTAGCTCTAGGGGATGAGCAGTTCTTC. Translated: CASSLLALGDEQFF.

The chain carries TRBV5-1 and TRBJ1-1; unclear D gene. V lost 1 base and J lost 1, with 5 bases in between. This CDR3 comprises 13 residues. CDR1 is SGHRS and CDR2 is YFSETQ in the germline V gene. CDR3 in amino acids: CASSLTENTEAFF. The CDR3 DNA follows: TGCGCCAGCAGCTTGACGGAGAACACTGAAGCTTTCTTT.

The chain employs TRBV7-9 and TRBJ2-7, with 11 bases fitting TRBD1. The CDR3 runs to 16 residues. The V gene's germline CDR1 is SEHNR and CDR2 FQNEAQ (reference sequence). Trimming took 2 bases from V and 7 from J; bases not matched to a gene: 10. CDR3 amino acids: CASSLPGDRGGREQYF. CDR3 nucleotide sequence: TGTGCCAGCAGCTTACCCGGGGACAGGGGGGGCCGAGAGCAGTACTTC.

The V and J genes are TRBV4-1 and TRBJ2-1, with D possibly matching TRBD2 (6 bases). With 0 bases removed from V and 1 base from J, the gap between germline ends came to 13 bases. In germline, CDR1 is MGHRA, CDR2 YSYEKL. The CDR3 covers 17 residues. The CDR3 protein is CASSQDGTGVSYNEQFF. The CDR3 DNA reads TGCGCCAGCAGCCAAGATGGGACGGGAGTATCCTACAATGAGCAGTTCTTC.

This clone showed up just once. The chain uses TRBV9 and TRBJ1-2; no firm D call. The CDR3 extends over 13 amino acids. From germline, CDR1 is SGDLS and CDR2 YYNGEE. The germline V and J ends were trimmed by 2 bases and 1 base, with 6 bases remaining between them. The CDR3 DNA is TGTGCCAGCAGCGTTGGGGATAACTATGGCTACACCTTC. Translation: CASSVGDNYGYTF. Looking up the rest from reference TRBV9 and TRBJ1-2 gives the full variable domain: DSGVTQTPKHLITATGQRVTLRCSPRSGDLSVYWYQQSLDQGLQFLIQYYNGEERAKGNILERFSAQQFPDLHSELNLSSLELGDSALYFCASSVGDNYGYTFGSGTRLTVV.

This rearrangement joins TRBV4-1 to TRBJ1-6, with TRBD1 matching 9 bases. Germline V gene sequence: CDR1 MGHRA, CDR2 YSYEKL. This CDR3 is 17 amino acids long. Trimming cost V 3 bases and J 4 bases; bases outside gene matches: 7. The CDR3 region has the DNA TGCGCCAGCAGCCACGGGACAGGGCTTGGATATAATTCACCCCTCCACTTT. It translates to CASSHGTGLGYNSPLHF.

As concerns this clone: One junction end disagrees with the germline gene, perhaps due to a read error. The chain links TRBV7-7 to TRBJ1-1; no clear D gene. Germline V lookup: CDR1 SSHAT, CDR2 FNYEAQ (reference sequence). CDR3 length: 14 amino acids. The CDR3 DNA follows: TGTGCTAGCAGCTTAGTTTACGGAAAAACTGAAGCTTTCTTT. Protein: CASSLVYGKTEAFF.

This clone showed up just a few times. The chain joins TRBV4-2 to TRBJ2-5; D gene unclear. V dropped 4 bases and J dropped 7 bases, with 19 bases sitting between them. Germline V gene sequence: CDR1 LGHNA, CDR2 YNFKEQ. The CDR3 has 15 residues. Here the CDR3 reads CASSPMVGLVVTQYF. CDR3 sequence (DNA): TGTGCCAGCAGCCCCATGGTAGGGCTGGTCGTGACCCAGTACTTC.

CDR3: CASSLERTLVGEQYF. As DNA, the CDR3 is TGTGCCAGCAGCTTGGAGCGCACCTTGGTGGGCGAGCAGTACTTC. V gene TRBV5-4 combines with J gene TRBJ2-7, with D unclear. This CDR3 spans 15 amino acids. CDR1 is SGHNT and CDR2 is YYREEE in the germline V gene (reference sequence). V was shortened by 0 bases and J by 6 bases, with 16 bases between the two germline ends.

The chain uses TRBV9 and TRBJ2-3, with 8 positions matching TRBD2. The CDR3 has 15 residues. V shed 0 bases and J 5 bases; nucleotides not matched to a gene: 5. Germline CDR1 reads SGDLS; CDR2 reads YYNGEE. For the CDR3, the DNA is TGTGCCAGCAGCGTAGAGGGACTAGATAAAGATACGCAGTATTTT. Amino acids: CASSVEGLDKDTQYF.

V gene TRBV19 combines with J gene TRBJ2-3, with 7 bases fitting TRBD2. The CDR3 runs to 15 residues. Germline CDR1 is LNHDA and CDR2 is SQIVND (reference sequence). After removal of 3 bases from V and 2 bases from J, the junction contained 5 bases not matched to a gene. As DNA, the CDR3 is TGTGCCAGTAGTATTCTTGGGGGGGACACAGATACGCAGTATTTT. This translates into CASSILGGDTDTQYF.

This clone was picked up a small number of times. This sequence joins TRBV19 and TRBJ1-1; D not resolved. The ends were cut back, 6 bases at V and 1 base at J, with 15 bases in the middle. The CDR3 has 15 residues. Germline V gives CDR1 LNHDA, CDR2 SQIVND (reference sequence). Written as DNA, the CDR3 is TGTGCCAGTAGGTTGGTCGGCTATGGGAACACTGAAGCTTTCTTT. This sequence encodes CASRLVGYGNTEAFF.

This clone was counted between two and nine times. The chain joins TRBV4-1 to TRBJ1-1; perhaps TRBD1 as D (6 bases). The V end lost 4 bases, the J end lost 0 bases, and 12 bases lay between the germline ends. The CDR3 is 15 residues long. Germline CDR1 MGHRA, CDR2 YSYEKL. The chain's CDR3 is CASSPGRGLNTEAFF. CDR3 coding DNA: TGCGCCAGCAGCCCTGGCAGGGGCTTGAACACTGAAGCTTTCTTT.

This clone appeared a few times. This chain joins TRBV5-5 and TRBJ2-7; 8 nucleotides align to TRBD2. This CDR3 contains 15 residues. Unmatched junction bases numbered 6, after V lost 4 bases and J lost 0 bases. The germline gives CDR1 SGHKS, CDR2 YYEKEE (reference sequence). The CDR3 reads CASSPFSGTSYEQYF. The CDR3 DNA reads TGTGCCAGCAGCCCTTTTAGCGGGACCTCCTACGAGCAGTACTTC.

The chain uses TRBV11-2 and TRBJ1-5, with D possibly matching TRBD1 (6 bases). Germline V gene sequence: CDR1 SGHAT, CDR2 FQNNGV. The CDR3 extends over 14 amino acids. The V gene lost 2 bases and the J gene lost 6 bases, with 11 bases spanning the gap. CDR3 sequence reads: CASSLTGGGQPQHF. CDR3 in DNA: TGTGCCAGCAGCTTAACCGGGGGCGGTCAGCCCCAGCATTTT.

In its sample, this clone was seen once. One junction end disagrees with the germline gene, perhaps due to a read error. This chain joins TRBV6-5 and TRBJ1-2; D gene ambiguous. CDR1 is MNHEY and CDR2 is SVGAGI in the germline V gene. CDR3 length: 13 amino acids. CDR3: CAGSIDLLGGYTF. CDR3 DNA: TGTGCCGGCAGCATAGACCTCTTGGGGGGCTACACCTTC.

This chain links TRBV10-3 with TRBJ2-7, with D perhaps matching TRBD1 (6 bases). Germline V gene lookup returns CDR1 ENHRY and CDR2 SYGVKD. This CDR3 contains 14 residues. Trimming removed 4 bases at V and 2 bases at J, with 12 bases between. The CDR3 sequence: CAISATGTTYEQYF. The CDR3 DNA sequence: TGTGCCATCAGTGCGACCGGGACAACCTACGAGCAGTACTTC.

In the case of this clone: Different DNA sequences within this sample yield the same CDR3. The CDR3 reads CASSFTGAYEQYF. The CDR3 DNA reads as TGTGCCAGCAGTTTCACGGGGGCTTACGAGCAGTACTTC. This rearrangement joins TRBV28 to TRBJ2-7; D is possibly TRBD1 or TRBD2 (6 bases each). Per germline, CDR1 MDHEN and CDR2 SYDVKM. Trimming cost V 3 bases and J 4 bases, with 10 bases left between them. CDR3 length: 13 amino acids.

J is TRBJ2-7 and V is TRBV10-3, with unresolved D. V lost 10 bases, J lost 5 bases, and 15 bases lay in between. This CDR3 region has 12 residues. Germline assignment: CDR1 ENHRY and CDR2 SYGVKD. CDR3 bases: TGTGCCACCCGACCCAAAGGCGACGAGCAGTACTTC. Translation gives CATRPKGDEQYF.

The chain uses TRBV21-1 and TRBJ2-7; TRBD1, the table's D call, lacks a check against the DNA. TRBV21-1 is marked as a pseudogene. The CDR3 is 15 amino acids. CDR3 protein: CASSKYWTGAYEQYF. CDR3 bases: TGTGCCAGCAGCAAATACTGGACAGGAGCCTACGAGCAGTACTTC.

J is TRBJ1-1 and V is TRBV11-2; 7 positions match TRBD1. The CDR3 runs to 16 residues. Germline CDR1 reads SGHAT; CDR2 reads FQNNGV. The V segment lost 6 bases and the J segment 3 bases; nucleotides outside the gene matches: 13. This chain's CDR3 is CASSQVGTGVDTEAFF. DNA for the CDR3: TGTGCCAGCAGTCAAGTAGGTACAGGGGTAGACACTGAAGCTTTCTTT.

V gene TRBV5-1 combines with J gene TRBJ2-3; TRBD1 matches at 9 bases. Trimming took 3 bases from V and 0 from J; bases not matched to a gene: 5. Germline V CDR1 and CDR2: SGHRS, YFSETQ. CDR3 length: 16 residues. The CDR3 region is CASSSRDRESTDTQYF. The CDR3 nucleotides are TGCGCCAGCAGCTCGAGGGACAGGGAAAGCACAGATACGCAGTATTTT. Looking up the rest from reference TRBV5-1 and TRBJ2-3 gives the full variable domain: KAGVTQTPRYLIKTRGQQVTLSCSPISGHRSVSWYQQTPGQGLQFLFEYFSETQRNKGNFPGRFSGRQFSNSRSEMNVSTLELGDSALYLCASSSRDRESTDTQYFGPGTRLTVL.

The chain recombines TRBV28 with TRBJ1-1; 8 bases are shared with TRBD1. Germline assignment: CDR1 MDHEN and CDR2 SYDVKM. This CDR3 is 16 amino acids long. Trimming cost V 5 bases and J 2 bases; bases outside gene matches: 10. CDR3 loop: CASSPTWTGPNTEAFF. The DNA for the CDR3 is TGTGCCAGCAGTCCGACATGGACAGGGCCAAACACTGAAGCTTTCTTT.

The V call is TRBV7-6, the J call TRBJ2-1; TRBD2 matches 7 bases. Trimming at V came to 5 bases and at J to 5 bases, leaving 6 bases not matched to a gene. Germline V lookup: CDR1 SGHVS, CDR2 FNYEAQ. The CDR3 spans 14 residues. CDR3 in amino acids: CASSPPLADNEQFF. CDR3 coding DNA: TGTGCCAGCAGCCCCCCGCTAGCGGACAATGAGCAGTTCTTC.

V and J are TRBV7-2 and TRBJ1-5; unclear D gene. The CDR3 loop spans 13 amino acids. Germline V lookup: CDR1 SGHTA, CDR2 FQGNSA. V was pared by 3 bases and J by 7 bases, with 10 bases between. The CDR3: CASSFSVQQPQHF. The CDR3, as DNA: TGTGCCAGCAGCTTTTCAGTTCAGCAGCCCCAGCATTTT.

V gene TRBV5-6 combines with J gene TRBJ2-7; TRBD2 matches 10 bases. This CDR3 region has 16 residues. Trimming removed 5 bases from V and 0 bases from J; junction bases left unmatched: 8. In germline, CDR1 is SGHDT, CDR2 YYEEEE. The CDR3 is CASSYIAGGGSYEQYF. For the CDR3, the DNA is TGTGCCAGCAGTTATATAGCGGGAGGCGGCTCCTACGAGCAGTACTTC.

In its sample, this clone was seen once. The chain links TRBV27 to TRBJ2-7; 13 bases match TRBD2. The CDR3 sequence is 15 residues long. CDR1 is MNHEY, CDR2 SMNVEV, per germline (reference sequence). Trimming took 4 bases from V and 5 from J; bases not matched to a gene: 5. The CDR3 loop reads CASSSGTSGTNEQYF. The CDR3 nucleotides read TGTGCCAGCAGTTCCGGGACTAGCGGGACCAACGAGCAGTACTTC.